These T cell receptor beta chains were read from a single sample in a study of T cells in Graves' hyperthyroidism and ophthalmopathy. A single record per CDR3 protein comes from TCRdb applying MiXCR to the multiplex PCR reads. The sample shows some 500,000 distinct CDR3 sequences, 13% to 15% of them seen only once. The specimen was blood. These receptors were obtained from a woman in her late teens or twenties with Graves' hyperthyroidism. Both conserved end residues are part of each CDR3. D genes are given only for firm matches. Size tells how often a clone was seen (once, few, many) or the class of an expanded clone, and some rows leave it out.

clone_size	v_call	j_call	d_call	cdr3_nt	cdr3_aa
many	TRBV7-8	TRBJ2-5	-	TGTGCCAGCAGCTTAGTTAGGCACCAAGAGACCCAGTACTTC	CASSLVRHQETQYF
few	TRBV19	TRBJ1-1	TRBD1	TGTGCCAGTAGTATAGGGACGGGACAGCCCTACTGGAACACTGAAGCTTTCTTT	CASSIGTGQPYWNTEAFF
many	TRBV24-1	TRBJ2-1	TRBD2	TGTGCCACCAGTGACCCAGCGGGAGCCTCTCCCAATGAGCAGTTCTTC	CATSDPAGASPNEQFF
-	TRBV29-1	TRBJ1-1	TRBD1	TGCAGCGGGACAGGGTCCATGAACACTGAAGCTTTCTTT	CSGTGSMNTEAFF
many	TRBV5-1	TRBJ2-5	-	TGCGCCAGCAGCTCGATAACTATTCAAGAGACCCAGTACTTC	CASSSITIQETQYF
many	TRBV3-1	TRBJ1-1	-	TGTGCCAGCAGCCAATTAGTGAACACTGAAGCTTTCTTT	CASSQLVNTEAFF
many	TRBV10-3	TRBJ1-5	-	TGTGCCATCAGTGAGGGGCAGGGCACCCAGCCCCAGCATTTT	CAISEGQGTQPQHF
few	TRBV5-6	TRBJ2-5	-	TGTGCCAGCAGCTTACCAGACCAGTCCGGGGAGACCCAGTACTTC	CASSLPDQSGETQYF
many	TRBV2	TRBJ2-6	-	TGTGCCAGCAGTAGGGTGACTGGGGCCAACGTCCTGACTTTC	CASSRVTGANVLTF
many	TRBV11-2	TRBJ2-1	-	TGTGCCAGCAGCTTAGGTATTTGGGTCAATGAGCAGTTCTTC	CASSLGIWVNEQFF
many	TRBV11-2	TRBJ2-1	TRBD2	TGTGCCAGCAGCAACCTAGCGGGAGGGGCTAATGAGCAGTTCTTC	CASSNLAGGANEQFF
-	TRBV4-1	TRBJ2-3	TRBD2	TGCGCCAGCAGCCCGAGGGCCGGGGGGGATACGCAGTATTTT	CASSPRAGGDTQYF
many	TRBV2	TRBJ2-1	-	TGTGCCAGCAGTTCTAAAAGAGGCGATGAGCAGTTCTTC	CASSSKRGDEQFF
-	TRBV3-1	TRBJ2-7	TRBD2	TGTGCCAGCAGCCCGGAGACTAGCGGATCCTCCTACGATCAGTACTTC	CASSPETSGSSYDQYF
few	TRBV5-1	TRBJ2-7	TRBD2	TGCGCCAGCAGGTCGGGACTAGCGGAGACCTACGAGCAGTACTTC	CASRSGLAETYEQYF
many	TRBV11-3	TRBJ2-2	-	TGTGCCAGCAGCCAAGCCGGTGGAGCGGACAGTGGATTCGGGGAGCTGTTTTTT	CASSQAGGADSGFGELFF
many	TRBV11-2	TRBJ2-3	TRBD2	TGTGCCAGCAGCCCCGCCCGAGGAGCGGGAGGGCCGGATACGCAGTATTTT	CASSPARGAGGPDTQYF
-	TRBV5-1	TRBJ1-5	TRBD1	TGCGCCAGCAGCTTGTCAGGGGGGAGGGAGCAGCCCCAGCATTTT	CASSLSGGREQPQHF
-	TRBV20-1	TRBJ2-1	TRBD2	TGCAGTGCCGCCCTAGCGGGGGGGCCACACAATGAGCAGTTCTTC	CSAALAGGPHNEQFF
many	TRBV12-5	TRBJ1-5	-	TGTGCTAGTGGTTTGGAGGGAGGTCAGCCCCAGCATTTT	CASGLEGGQPQHF
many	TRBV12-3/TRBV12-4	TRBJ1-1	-	TGTGCCAGCGCCCCAACAGGGATCACTGAAGCTTTCTTT	CASAPTGITEAFF
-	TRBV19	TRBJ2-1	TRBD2	TGTGCCAGTAGGTTACTAGCGGGATACAATGAGCAGTTCTTC	CASRLLAGYNEQFF